Listed below are T cell receptor beta chains from one sample, sequenced in a study of blood T cell repertoires in COVID-19. Clones were read by immunoSEQ multiplex PCR, and TCRdb kept only the in-frame ones, dropping some. The data contain roughly 200,000 clones, approximately 89% of them seen just once; the ten biggest clones take up about 2.2%. Sequenced material: PBMCs or T cells enriched from blood (not recorded which). The receptors shown here come from a woman aged 40 to 50 with acute COVID-19. Both conserved end residues are part of each CDR3. Fields, in order: D gene, clone size, J gene, V gene, CDR3 protein, CDR3 DNA. D genes are given only for firm matches. Not all rows give a size; the values are once, few, many and, for expanded clones, a class.

- | - | TRBJ2-3 | TRBV5-4 | CASSLDSSSTDTQYF | TGTGCCAGCAGCCTGGACTCCTCTAGCACAGATACGCAGTATTTT
- | once | TRBJ2-7 | TRBV29-1 | CSVEDKGYEQYF | TGCAGCGTTGAAGATAAGGGGTACGAGCAGTACTTC
- | - | TRBJ1-3 | TRBV7-2 | CASSLAQLGDIYSGNTIYF | TGTGCCAGCAGCTTAGCGCAACTCGGGGACATATATTCTGGAAACACCATATATTTT
TRBD1 | - | TRBJ1-2 | TRBV2 | CASSGTGTGAYGYTF | TGTGCCAGCAGTGGGACCGGGACAGGGGCTTATGGCTACACCTTC
- | - | TRBJ2-5 | TRBV9 | CASSVQGGPQETQYF | TGTGCCAGCAGCGTTCAAGGGGGACCCCAAGAGACCCAGTACTTC
- | - | TRBJ2-4 | TRBV18 | CASSSGPEGIQYF | TGTGCCAGCTCATCAGGACCGGAGGGCATTCAGTACTTC
- | - | TRBJ1-3 | TRBV3-1/TRBV3-2 | CASSQDVGGLAGNTIYF | TGTGCCAGCAGCCAAGACGTCGGGGGTTTGGCTGGAAACACCATATATTTT
TRBD1 | - | TRBJ1-1 | TRBV19 | CASRKTGISVEDTEAFF | TGTGCCAGTAGGAAGACAGGGATCTCGGTCGAAGACACTGAAGCTTTCTTT
TRBD1 | - | TRBJ2-3 | TRBV5-1 | CASSQDRAGDTQYF | TGCGCCAGCAGCCAGGACAGGGCCGGAGATACGCAGTATTTT
- | - | TRBJ1-1 | TRBV5-6 | CASSPPTELNTEAFF | TGTGCCAGCAGCCCACCGACAGAACTGAACACTGAAGCTTTCTTT
- | - | TRBJ1-2 | TRBV30 | CAWSGGYYGYTF | TGTGCCTGGAGCGGGGGATACTATGGCTACACCTTC
TRBD1 | - | TRBJ2-7 | TRBV6-1 | CASSEVWGQRTYEQYF | TGTGCCAGCAGTGAAGTATGGGGACAGCGAACCTACGAGCAGTACTTC
- | - | TRBJ1-3 | TRBV7-2 | CASSLERGSGNTIYF | TGTGCCAGCAGCTTAGAGCGGGGCTCTGGAAACACCATATATTTT
TRBD1 | - | TRBJ1-2 | TRBV2 | CASSGDTGVYGYTF | TGTGCCAGCAGCGGAGATACAGGGGTCTATGGCTACACCTTC
- | - | TRBJ1-6 | TRBV5-1 | CASSPSGGQGRSSPLHF | TGCGCCAGCAGCCCATCCGGTGGGCAGGGTAGGAGTTCACCCCTCCACTTT
- | - | TRBJ1-3 | TRBV5-5 | CASSLTGSGGNTIYF | TGTGCCAGCAGCTTGACGGGTTCGGGGGGAAACACCATATATTTT
TRBD2 | - | TRBJ2-3 | TRBV15 | CATSRGQGTLPSGIPSTDTQYF | TGTGCCACCAGCAGAGGACAGGGAACTCTTCCTAGCGGGATACCTAGCACAGATACGCAGTATTTT
TRBD1 | once | TRBJ1-3 | TRBV27 | CASSTQSPQGSSGNTIYF | TGTGCCAGCAGCACCCAAAGCCCACAGGGGAGCTCTGGAAACACCATATATTTT
- | - | TRBJ2-5 | TRBV7-2 | CASSLGGSQETQYF | TGTGCCAGCAGCTTAGGTGGGAGCCAAGAGACCCAGTACTTC
- | - | TRBJ2-5 | TRBV5-1 | CASSTPGGLQETQYF | TGCGCCAGCAGCACCCCCGGCGGGCTACAAGAGACCCAGTACTTC
- | - | TRBJ2-5 | TRBV12-3/TRBV12-4 | CASSERVQETQYF | TGTGCCAGCAGCGAGCGGGTTCAAGAGACCCAGTACTTC
TRBD1 | - | TRBJ2-7 | TRBV7-2 | CASSVRGTGAYEQYF | TGTGCCAGCAGCGTACGAGGGACAGGGGCCTACGAGCAGTACTTC
TRBD1 | - | TRBJ1-1 | TRBV29-1 | CSASAPRGGRNTEAFF | TGCAGCGCCTCCGCACCGCGAGGGGGCCGGAACACTGAAGCTTTCTTT
- | few | TRBJ1-2 | TRBV28 | CASSLRYGYTF | TGTGCCAGCAGTTTACGGTATGGCTACACCTTC
- | - | TRBJ1-1 | TRBV10-3 | CAISERESTEAFF | TGTGCCATCAGTGAAAGGGAGAGCACTGAAGCTTTCTTT
- | - | TRBJ2-7 | TRBV13 | CASSPSLTNRGYEQYF | TGTGCCAGCAGCCCCAGCCTTACTAATAGGGGCTACGAGCAGTACTTC
TRBD2 | few | TRBJ2-3 | TRBV2 | CASSENLAGGDTQYF | TGTGCCAGCAGTGAAAATCTAGCGGGAGGGGATACGCAGTATTTT
TRBD1 | - | TRBJ2-7 | TRBV7-8 | CASSLARQGPYEQYF | TGTGCCAGCAGCTTAGCCCGACAGGGTCCCTACGAGCAGTACTTC
TRBD2 | - | TRBJ2-5 | TRBV6-2/TRBV6-3 | CASSYALADSGETQYF | TGTGCCAGCAGTTACGCCCTAGCGGACTCAGGGGAGACCCAGTACTTC
TRBD1 | - | TRBJ2-2 | TRBV6-2/TRBV6-3 | CASSLRQGSGELFF | TGTGCCAGCAGTCTGCGACAGGGAAGCGGGGAGCTGTTTTTT
- | - | TRBJ2-1 | TRBV18 | CASSPLGREDYNEQFF | TGTGCCAGCTCTCCTTTGGGCAGGGAGGACTACAATGAGCAGTTCTTC
- | - | TRBJ1-1 | TRBV6-5 | CASSYSGGRFGEAFF | TGTGCCAGCAGTTACTCGGGGGGGCGGTTCGGTGAAGCTTTCTTT
TRBD1 | - | TRBJ1-2 | TRBV2 | CASSSPGQGVGYTF | TGTGCCAGCAGTAGTCCGGGACAGGGCGTTGGCTACACCTTC
TRBD2 | - | TRBJ2-1 | TRBV12-3/TRBV12-4 | CASRRDYYNEQFF | TGTGCCAGCAGGCGGGACTACTACAATGAGCAGTTCTTC
TRBD2 | few | TRBJ2-1 | TRBV6-5 | CASRRLAGGYNEQFF | TGTGCCAGCAGGAGACTAGCGGGGGGCTACAATGAGCAGTTCTTC
- | - | TRBJ1-1 | TRBV11-2 | CASSLVLNTEAFF | TGTGCCAGCAGCTTAGTATTGAACACTGAAGCTTTCTTT